A selection of T cell receptor beta chains follows, all from one sample in a study of graft-versus-host responses after intestinal transplantation. Clones were sequenced by immunoSEQ multiplex PCR, and TCRdb holds only the in-frame ones, with some missing. The sample includes about 27,000 clones, 82% of them seen just once. The antigens for these receptors are not known. The input for sequencing was unstimulated CD4+ T cells sorted from spleen or lymph node cells, taken before intestinal transplant. The receptors come from a human donor who received an intestinal transplant. Each CDR3 is given with its conserved first and last residue. The D gene is left open where the match is weak. Clone size is not always given. Where it is, it says once, few, many or a class for expanded clones.

d_call	v_call	j_call	cdr3_length	clone_size	cdr3_aa	cdr3_nt
-	TRBV28	TRBJ1-5	13	-	CASTPTVNQPQHF	TGTGCCAGCACCCCGACAGTCAATCAGCCCCAGCATTTT
-	TRBV7-9	TRBJ1-2	13	-	CASSLDTNYGYTF	TGTGCCAGCAGCTTAGACACTAACTATGGCTACACCTTC
-	TRBV12-1	TRBJ2-1	16	-	CASSLGTSGRYNEQFF	TGTGCCAGCAGCCTCGGGACTAGCGGGAGATACAATGAGCAGTTCTTC
TRBD1	TRBV9	TRBJ1-4	15	few	CASSAQGATNEKLFF	TGTGCCAGCAGCGCCCAGGGGGCGACTAATGAAAAACTGTTTTTT
-	TRBV5-6	TRBJ2-5	11	once	CASSFQETQYF	TGTGCCAGCAGCTTTCAAGAGACCCAGTACTTC
TRBD1	TRBV28	TRBJ2-7	14	once	CASSFARGIGEQYF	TGTGCCAGCAGTTTTGCCAGGGGGATTGGGGAGCAGTACTTC
TRBD1	TRBV11-2	TRBJ2-7	13	once	CASSATGSYEQYF	TGTGCCAGCAGCGCGACAGGGTCCTACGAGCAGTACTTC
TRBD2	TRBV7-2	TRBJ2-5	16	-	CASSLGLAGGHGTQYF	TGTGCCAGCAGCTTAGGACTAGCGGGAGGCCACGGGACCCAGTACTTC
-	TRBV5-1	TRBJ2-2	16	-	CASSPPLLANTGELFF	TGCGCCAGCAGCCCACCGCTATTAGCGAACACCGGGGAGCTGTTTTTT
TRBD1	TRBV15	TRBJ1-3	16	-	CATSRTGDRAGNTIYF	TGTGCCACCAGCAGAACCGGGGACAGGGCCGGAAACACCATATATTTT
TRBD2	TRBV6-4	TRBJ2-3	14	-	CASSDLAGGGTQYF	TGTGCCAGCAGTGACCTCGCCGGGGGGGGTACGCAGTATTTT
TRBD2	TRBV14	TRBJ2-7	13	-	CASSPTSGIEQYF	TGTGCCAGCAGCCCGACTAGCGGGATCGAGCAGTACTTC
-	TRBV7-2	TRBJ2-1	15	-	CASSLGTGNYNEQFF	TGTGCCAGCAGCTTAGGTACAGGGAATTACAATGAGCAGTTCTTC
-	TRBV7-9	TRBJ2-3	14	few	CASIRSSSTDTQYF	TGTGCCAGCATTCGGTCGTCTAGCACAGATACGCAGTATTTT
TRBD1	TRBV19	TRBJ2-7	15	-	CASSISGTEYYEQYF	TGTGCCAGTAGTATCTCAGGGACAGAGTACTACGAGCAGTACTTC
-	TRBV28	TRBJ2-6	15	-	CASSLGLGGANVLTF	TGTGCCAGCAGCTTGGGGCTCGGAGGGGCCAACGTCCTGACTTTC
-	TRBV6-1	TRBJ1-5	14	-	CASSEGPSNQPQHF	TGTGCCAGCAGTGAGGGACCTAGCAATCAGCCCCAGCATTTT
-	TRBV5-4	TRBJ2-4	16	once	CASSLDRSIAKNIQYF	TGTGCCAGCAGCTTGGACAGGAGCATAGCCAAAAACATTCAGTACTTC
-	TRBV5-6	TRBJ2-5	15	-	CASSLVSGRVGTQYF	TGTGCCAGCAGCTTGGTGTCGGGTAGGGTGGGGACCCAGTACTTC
-	TRBV7-8	TRBJ2-2	11	-	CASKRTGELFF	TGTGCCAGCAAGAGGACCGGGGAGCTGTTTTTT
-	TRBV29-1	TRBJ2-7	11	-	CSVQGAYEQYF	TGCAGCGTACAGGGAGCCTACGAGCAGTACTTC
-	TRBV5-1	TRBJ1-3	16	-	CASSPGGASRGNTIYF	TGCGCCAGCAGCCCTGGAGGGGCATCGAGAGGAAACACCATATATTTT
-	TRBV5-6	TRBJ2-7	13	-	CASSYRRAYEQYF	TGTGCCAGCAGCTACCGACGGGCCTACGAGCAGTACTTC
-	TRBV9	TRBJ2-1	16	-	CASSSGSSRSYNEQFF	TGTGCCAGCAGCTCCGGGAGCTCCCGCTCCTACAATGAGCAGTTCTTC
-	TRBV21-1	TRBJ2-6	19	-	CASSKARAGAGSGANVLTF	TGTGCCAGCAGCAAAGCGAGAGCGGGAGCCGGCTCTGGGGCCAACGTCCTGACTTTC
-	TRBV4-3	TRBJ1-6	16	-	CASSHPGSSYNSPLHF	TGCGCCAGCAGCCACCCAGGGAGCTCCTATAATTCACCCCTCCACTTT
-	TRBV5-1	TRBJ1-2	12	-	CASSPNNYGYTF	TGCGCCAGCAGCCCCAATAACTATGGCTACACCTTC
-	TRBV4-2	TRBJ2-4	19	-	CASSFGSEKSFLAKNIQYF	TGTGCCAGCAGCTTCGGTTCTGAAAAAAGCTTCCTAGCCAAAAACATTCAGTACTTC
-	TRBV2	TRBJ2-6	17	-	CASSEGSLGVGANVLTF	TGTGCCAGCAGTGAAGGCAGCTTAGGGGTCGGGGCCAACGTCCTGACTTTC
-	TRBV6-1	TRBJ1-2	17	-	CASSDAIGRVGNYGYTF	TGTGCCAGCAGTGATGCCATTGGGAGGGTTGGTAACTATGGCTACACCTTC
-	TRBV4-2	TRBJ1-4	11	-	CASSQGEKLFF	TGTGCCAGCAGCCAAGGGGAAAAACTGTTTTTT
-	TRBV19	TRBJ1-5	14	-	CASSTTGRNQPQHF	TGTGCCAGTAGTACAACGGGCAGAAATCAGCCCCAGCATTTT
-	TRBV4-1	TRBJ2-7	14	-	CASSHPEPLDEQYF	TGCGCCAGCAGTCACCCCGAGCCTCTGGACGAGCAGTACTTC
-	TRBV6-6	TRBJ2-7	15	-	CASHPGVAGGYEQYF	TGTGCCAGCCACCCGGGGGTGGCAGGGGGCTACGAGCAGTACTTC
-	TRBV27	TRBJ2-1	13	-	CASSGSSYNEQFF	TGTGCCAGCTCGGGCAGCTCCTACAATGAGCAGTTCTTC
TRBD1	TRBV6-1	TRBJ1-4	15	-	CASRTGGGTGEKLFF	TGTGCCAGCCGCACAGGGGGCGGAACGGGGGAAAAACTGTTTTTT
TRBD1	TRBV4-1	TRBJ1-4	14	-	CASSDGQGGEKLFF	TGCGCCAGCAGTGACGGACAGGGAGGAGAAAAACTGTTTTTT
TRBD2	TRBV5-1	TRBJ2-1	17	-	CASSATGLAGDNNEQFF	TGCGCCAGCAGCGCTACAGGACTAGCGGGAGACAACAATGAGCAGTTCTTC
TRBD2	TRBV7-2	TRBJ2-7	14	-	CASSSLAGAYEQYF	TGTGCCAGCAGCTCTCTAGCGGGGGCCTACGAGCAGTACTTC
-	TRBV19	TRBJ2-5	12	-	CASSLFEGTQYF	TGTGCCAGTAGTCTCTTTGAAGGGACCCAGTACTTC
-	TRBV4-2	TRBJ1-2	15	-	CASSQDMGFNYGYTF	TGTGCCAGCAGCCAAGATATGGGTTTTAACTATGGCTACACCTTC
-	TRBV7-8	TRBJ1-5	16	once	CASSSGGIKGRQPQHF	TGTGCCAGCAGCTCCGGGGGTATTAAAGGACGACAGCCCCAGCATTTT
TRBD2	TRBV18	TRBJ2-1	16	-	CASSKTSPSSYNEQFF	TGTGCCAGCTCGAAGACTAGCCCAAGCTCCTACAATGAGCAGTTCTTC
TRBD2	TRBV19	TRBJ2-5	15	few	CASSTGGLIQETQYF	TGTGCCAGTAGTACCGGGGGACTAATCCAAGAGACCCAGTACTTC
-	TRBV6-5	TRBJ2-7	15	-	CASSYSGRTTYEQYF	TGTGCCAGCAGTTACTCAGGGAGAACGACCTACGAGCAGTACTTC
-	TRBV5-1	TRBJ2-5	18	-	CASSLAGGRTNQGETQYF	TGCGCCAGCAGCTTGGCCGGCGGCAGAACAAACCAGGGAGAGACCCAGTACTTC
-	TRBV7-2	TRBJ1-5	15	-	CASSHWDRLGQPQHF	TGTGCCAGCAGCCATTGGGACCGGTTGGGTCAGCCCCAGCATTTT
TRBD1	TRBV5-1	TRBJ2-7	16	-	CASSFSVGTGPYEQYF	TGCGCCAGCAGCTTCTCGGTCGGGACAGGGCCCTACGAGCAGTACTTC
-	TRBV13	TRBJ2-7	13	-	CASRRGPAYEQYF	TGTGCCAGCAGGCGGGGGCCCGCCTACGAGCAGTACTTC
TRBD1	TRBV4-2	TRBJ2-4	19	once	CASSQNPSDRWLAKNIQYF	TGTGCCAGCAGCCAAAACCCTTCGGACAGGTGGCTAGCCAAAAACATTCAGTACTTC
-	TRBV7-9	TRBJ2-3	15	-	CASSLRIPSTDTQYF	TGTGCCAGCAGCTTACGTATTCCTAGCACAGATACGCAGTATTTT
TRBD1	TRBV27	TRBJ1-2	13	-	CASSLDRVTGYTF	TGTGCCAGCAGCCTGGACAGGGTAACCGGCTACACCTTC
-	TRBV18	TRBJ2-5	15	-	CASSPLWGFQETQYF	TGTGCCAGCTCACCACTCTGGGGATTCCAAGAGACCCAGTACTTC
-	TRBV28	TRBJ2-1	15	-	CASSQMAGTYNEQFF	TGTGCCAGCAGTCAAATGGCGGGGACCTACAATGAGCAGTTCTTC
-	TRBV28	TRBJ1-5	15	-	CASIPGGDSNQPQHF	TGTGCCAGCATCCCGGGCGGGGATAGCAATCAGCCCCAGCATTTT
TRBD1	TRBV7-2	TRBJ1-3	16	-	CASSQGAGSSGNTIYF	TGTGCCAGCAGCCAGGGGGCAGGAAGCTCTGGAAACACCATATATTTT